The 24 T cell receptor beta chains given below trace back to one sample, sequenced in a study of CD8 T cells in Susac syndrome. An amount of RNA that ranged from about 0.45 to 1 ug was reverse transcribed with random hexamers. TCRdb re-called the immunoSEQ multiplex PCR reads with MiXCR, one entry per CDR3 protein. The sample has 200,000 to 250,000 distinct CDR3 sequences, approximately 95% seen once. The sequenced sample consisted of CD4+ T cells from PBMCs. The receptors originated from a human donor with multiple sclerosis.

This clonotype was found once. The chain recombines TRBV2 with TRBJ2-7; 12 positions match TRBD2. Germline CDR1 and CDR2: SNHLY and FYNNEI. CDR3 length: 16 amino acids. The junction had 8 bases not matched to a gene; V was cut back by 1 base and J by 7 bases. The CDR3 region is CASSEERLAGGGEQYF. The CDR3 nucleotides read TGTGCCAGCAGTGAAGAGAGGCTAGCGGGAGGGGGTGAGCAGTACTTC.

J is TRBJ2-1 and V is TRBV27; 14 bases agree with TRBD2. Looked up from germline, CDR1 is MNHEY and CDR2 is SMNVEV (reference sequence). V shed 2 bases and J 6 bases; nucleotides not matched to a gene: 12. The CDR3 sequence is 19 residues long. CDR3 residues: CASSLLGDGTSGRPNEQFF. The DNA of the CDR3 is TGTGCCAGCAGTTTACTGGGGGATGGGACTAGCGGGAGACCCAATGAGCAGTTCTTC.

This chain connects TRBV28 to TRBJ1-5, with 8 bases identical to TRBD1. Germline assignment: CDR1 MDHEN and CDR2 SYDVKM. The CDR3 runs to 15 residues. J gave up 3 bases and V 5 bases, and 6 bases lay outside the gene matches. This CDR3 is CASSRPQGVNQPQHF. CDR3 coding DNA: TGTGCCAGCAGTCGACCACAGGGGGTCAATCAGCCCCAGCATTTT.

This sequence joins TRBV5-1 and TRBJ2-7; D may be TRBD2 (5 bases). V was cut by 0 bases and J by 3 bases, with 10 bases left in between. Per germline, CDR1 SGHRS and CDR2 YFSETQ. The CDR3 has 14 residues. CDR3 nucleotides: TGCGCCAGCAGCTTGGTAGACGGGGACTACGAGCAGTACTTC. Protein product: CASSLVDGDYEQYF.

This chain links TRBV15 with TRBJ1-5; D is undetermined. V gave up 0 bases and J gave up 3 bases, with 9 bases separating them. This CDR3 contains 15 residues. CDR1 is LNHNV, CDR2 YYDKDF, per germline (reference sequence). CDR3 in amino acids: CATSRDAAPNQPQHF. CDR3 DNA sequence: TGTGCCACCAGCAGAGATGCCGCGCCCAATCAGCCCCAGCATTTT.

The chain couples TRBV3-1 to TRBJ2-1; TRBD1 is a possible D gene (6 bases). Trimming cost V 2 bases and J 7 bases, with 12 bases left between them. This CDR3 contains 14 residues. In germline, CDR1 is LGHDT, CDR2 YNNKEL (reference sequence). CDR3 in DNA: TGTGCCAGCAGCCAAAAACAGGGTCGGAATGAGCAGTTCTTC. Protein product: CASSQKQGRNEQFF.

This chain connects TRBV9 to TRBJ1-2; D remains unclear. The CDR3 is 13 residues long. The V gene's germline CDR1 is SGDLS and CDR2 YYNGEE. The germline V and J ends were trimmed by 0 bases and 7 bases, with 10 bases remaining between them. The chain's CDR3 is CASSVDGGFGYTF. The CDR3, as DNA: TGTGCCAGCAGCGTAGATGGAGGGTTTGGCTACACCTTC.

V usage is TRBV10-3 and J usage is TRBJ2-5; no reliable D call. Germline values: CDR1 ENHRY, CDR2 SYGVKD. V gave up 2 bases and J gave up 1 base, with 2 bases separating them. The CDR3 length is 12 residues. The chain's CDR3 is CAISEPQETQYF. The CDR3 bases are TGTGCCATCAGTGAGCCCCAAGAGACCCAGTACTTC.

The rearrangement links TRBV29-1 to TRBJ2-5, with D tentatively TRBD1 (6 bases). Germline V CDR1 and CDR2: SQVTM, ANQGSEA. V was cut by 4 bases and J by 5 bases, with 11 bases left in between. This CDR3 comprises 12 residues. CDR3 protein: CSVVQGVETQYF. In DNA form, the CDR3 reads TGCAGCGTTGTACAGGGAGTCGAGACCCAGTACTTC.

The gene calls are TRBV10-2 and TRBJ2-3; D is perhaps TRBD2 (6 bases). V was shortened by 8 bases and J by 2 bases, with 11 bases between the two germline ends. Germline CDR1 WSHSY, CDR2 SAAADI. The CDR3 loop spans 13 amino acids. The CDR3 nucleotides are TGCGCCAGCCTTCGGGACTTCACAGATACGCAGTATTTT. This codes for CASLRDFTDTQYF.

J is TRBJ2-7 and V is TRBV5-5, with D possibly being TRBD1 or TRBD2 (5 bases each). The CDR3 has 14 amino acids. Trimming cost V 4 bases and J 2 bases, with 13 bases left between them. CDR1 is SGHKS and CDR2 is YYEKEE in the germline V gene (reference sequence). In DNA form, the CDR3 reads TGTGCCAGCAGCCCGCCGGGGCGAACCTACGAGCAGTACTTC. Protein product: CASSPPGRTYEQYF.

V usage is TRBV2 and J usage is TRBJ1-5; TRBD1 aligns across 8 bases. J was trimmed by 10 bases and V by 11 bases; bases with no gene match: 13. The germline gives CDR1 SNHLY, CDR2 FYNNEI. The CDR3 runs 13 residues. The CDR3 loop is CASQGAILTPQHF. For the CDR3, the DNA is TGTGCCTCCCAGGGGGCCATCCTAACCCCCCAGCATTTT.

CDR3 residues: CASSQDLGQSSYEQYF. The CDR3, as DNA: TGCGCCAGCAGCCAAGATCTGGGGCAGAGCTCCTACGAGCAGTACTTC. This chain connects TRBV4-1 to TRBJ2-7; a possible D gene is TRBD1 (5 bases). Germline CDR1 MGHRA, CDR2 YSYEKL. The CDR3 has 16 amino acids. Trimming shortened V by 0 bases and J by 0 bases, and 12 bases separated the two germline ends.

The CDR3 region has the DNA TGTGCCAGTAGGACTACCGGGACAGGGCCCTACGAGCAGTACTTC. Translating gives CASRTTGTGPYEQYF. This rearrangement joins TRBV19 to TRBJ2-7; 9 bases are shared with TRBD1. The CDR3 has 15 amino acids. The V segment lost 6 bases and the J segment 2 bases; nucleotides outside the gene matches: 8. Germline CDR1 is LNHDA and CDR2 is SQIVND (reference sequence).

The CDR3 is CSAALFSGHNEQFF. Written as DNA, the CDR3 is TGCAGTGCTGCCCTATTCAGCGGTCACAATGAGCAGTTCTTC. The rearrangement uses TRBV20-1 and TRBJ2-1; a weak D match, TRBD2 (5 bases). The CDR3 extends over 14 amino acids. V lost 5 bases, J lost 5 bases, and 16 bases lay in between. Per germline, CDR1 DFQATT and CDR2 SNEGSKA (reference sequence).

The chain couples TRBV20-1 to TRBJ2-4, with D uncertain. CDR3 length: 14 residues. Per germline, CDR1 DFQATT and CDR2 SNEGSKA (reference sequence). The V and J ends lost 6 bases and 0 bases respectively, with 12 bases between them. The CDR3 is CSATSRLAKNIQYF. In nucleotides, the CDR3 is TGCAGTGCCACGTCCCGTCTAGCCAAAAACATTCAGTACTTC.

The chain carries TRBV27 and TRBJ2-1; TRBD1 matches 9 bases. Germline CDR1 MNHEY, CDR2 SMNVEV (reference sequence). This CDR3 region has 14 residues. V trimming: 5 bases; J trimming: 9 bases; junction bases outside the gene matches: 8. CDR3: CASSIITGGGEQFF. CDR3 nucleotide sequence: TGTGCCAGCAGTATAATCACAGGGGGCGGTGAGCAGTTCTTC.

The chain has TRBV27 and TRBJ2-5, with 8 nucleotides matching TRBD1. This CDR3 is 15 amino acids long. V lost 1 base, J lost 0 bases, and 1 base stayed unmatched. Germline assignment: CDR1 MNHEY and CDR2 SMNVEV (reference sequence). The DNA of the CDR3 is TGTGCCAGCAGTTTATGGACAGGGTACCAAGAGACCCAGTACTTC. Residues: CASSLWTGYQETQYF.

This sequence joins TRBV7-2 and TRBJ2-1; D not certain. Germline loops: CDR1 SGHTA, CDR2 FQGNSA. V lost 5 bases to trimming and J lost 9 bases, with 11 bases between them. The CDR3 is made up of 12 amino acids. The CDR3 here is CASSLGPIEQFF. The CDR3 DNA is TGTGCCAGCAGCCTAGGGCCAATTGAGCAGTTCTTC.

On this clonotype: The junction differs from germline at one of its ends, possibly a read error. The gene calls are TRBV4-1 and TRBJ2-7; D not certain. Germline V gene sequence: CDR1 MGHRA, CDR2 YSYEKL. The CDR3 consists of 13 residues. CDR3 sequence reads: CAGSMTTSYEQYF. CDR3 nucleotides: TGCGCCGGCAGCATGACAACCTCCTACGAGCAGTACTTC.

The V gene is TRBV7-9, the J gene TRBJ2-7; a possible D gene is TRBD2 (6 bases). This CDR3 spans 14 amino acids. V dropped 5 bases and J dropped 1 base, with 12 bases sitting between them. Germline CDR1 SEHNR, CDR2 FQNEAQ (reference sequence). The DNA of the CDR3 is TGTGCCAGCAGCCGACCGGGGACTTCCTACGAGCAGTACTTC. This codes for CASSRPGTSYEQYF.

This chain connects TRBV28 to TRBJ2-1; possibly TRBD1 for D (6 bases). In germline, CDR1 is MDHEN, CDR2 SYDVKM. CDR3 length: 14 residues. V lost 7 bases and J 5 bases, leaving 15 bases between the germline ends. CDR3 sequence (DNA): TGTGCCAGCATACGCCGGGACACCAACAATGAGCAGTTCTTC. Amino acids: CASIRRDTNNEQFF.

The chain couples TRBV20-1 to TRBJ2-1; D ambiguous. Trimming cost V 7 bases and J 5 bases, with 12 bases left between them. Germline assignment: CDR1 DFQATT and CDR2 SNEGSKA (reference sequence). The CDR3 loop spans 12 amino acids. The DNA of the CDR3 is TGCAGTGACAGTGGAGCAAACAATGAGCAGTTCTTC. Encoded protein: CSDSGANNEQFF.

V usage is TRBV25-1 and J usage is TRBJ2-7; D gene uncertain. Germline values: CDR1 MGHDK, CDR2 SYGVNS. The length of the CDR3 is 13 residues. Trimming left V 10 bases short and J 1 base short, with 14 bases between. The CDR3 reads CATTRGFSYEQYF. CDR3 nucleotides: TGTGCCACCACCCGAGGATTTTCCTACGAGCAGTACTTC.